This is a list of T cell receptor beta chains from one sample in a study of early T cells in non-severe SARS-CoV-2 infection. TCRdb recomputed calls from the 5' RACE reads with MiXCR, one row per CDR3 protein. Seen here are 60,000 to 80,000 distinct CDR3 sequences, approximately 12% observed once, and the top ten hold 3.5% to 5%. Sequenced material: whole blood. The origin of the receptors is an adult who was a healthcare worker with PCR-confirmed SARS-CoV-2 infection or an uninfected control (not recorded which). Both conserved end residues are part of each CDR3. The D gene is left open where the match is weak. Clone sizes are given selectively: once, few, many, or a class where the clone is expanded.

CDR3aa | CDR3nt | j_gene | abundance | d_gene | v_gene
CASSLRARETQYF | TGTGCCAGCAGCTTACGGGCGAGGGAGACCCAGTACTTC | TRBJ2-5 | - | - | TRBV7-3
CASSEREGLAGDEQYF | TGTGCCAGCAGCGAGAGGGAAGGACTAGCGGGGGACGAGCAGTACTTC | TRBJ2-7 | few | TRBD2 | TRBV9
CASLRSVTGELFF | TGTGCCAGTCTACGGAGTGTCACCGGGGAGCTGTTTTTT | TRBJ2-2 | many | - | TRBV19
CASSFLAVGGHNEQFF | TGTGCCAGCAGCTTCCTAGCGGTAGGAGGGCACAATGAGCAGTTCTTC | TRBJ2-1 | medium-sized | TRBD2 | TRBV7-9
CSVAGGEPYEQYF | TGCAGCGTTGCGGGGGGAGAACCCTACGAGCAGTACTTC | TRBJ2-7 | - | TRBD2 | TRBV29-1
CASSRDRGPNEQFF | TGTGCCAGCAGCCGGGACAGGGGACCCAATGAGCAGTTCTTC | TRBJ2-1 | many | TRBD1 | TRBV2
CASSNPGGGEQYF | TGTGCCAGCAGTAACCCCGGTGGGGGCGAGCAGTACTTC | TRBJ2-7 | - | - | TRBV28
CASSTEFSGREDEQYF | TGTGCCAGCAGTACGGAGTTTAGCGGGAGAGAGGACGAGCAGTACTTC | TRBJ2-7 | - | TRBD2 | TRBV5-6
CASSGQRPNEQFF | TGCGCCAGCAGTGGACAGCGGCCCAATGAGCAGTTCTTC | TRBJ2-1 | - | - | TRBV10-2
CASSRRGNSYEQYF | TGTGCCAGCAGCCGGAGGGGGAATAGCTACGAGCAGTACTTC | TRBJ2-7 | - | - | TRBV5-4
CASSYWAGDEQFF | TGTGCCAGCAGCTACTGGGCGGGCGATGAGCAGTTCTTC | TRBJ2-1 | many | - | TRBV5-5
CASSRGTSGRYNEQFF | TGTGCCAGCAGCCGAGGGACTAGCGGGAGGTACAATGAGCAGTTCTTC | TRBJ2-1 | many | TRBD2 | TRBV7-6
CASKNGEQPQHF | TGTGCCAGCAAAAACGGGGAGCAGCCCCAGCATTTT | TRBJ1-5 | - | - | TRBV27
CSVNRQGPSGANVLTF | TGCAGCGTTAACCGACAGGGACCGAGTGGGGCCAACGTCCTGACTTTC | TRBJ2-6 | many | TRBD1 | TRBV29-1
CASSQGFGGDTEAFF | TGTGCCAGCAGCCAAGGTTTTGGCGGAGACACTGAAGCTTTCTTT | TRBJ1-1 | - | - | TRBV3-1
CASSPHAGTEAFF | TGTGCCAGCTCACCGCACGCCGGCACTGAAGCTTTCTTT | TRBJ1-1 | - | - | TRBV18
CASSSYGNEQYF | TGTGCCAGCAGCTCGTATGGGAACGAGCAGTACTTC | TRBJ2-7 | few | - | TRBV11-2
CASSQGTGMNTEAFF | TGTGCCAGCAGCCAAGGGACAGGCATGAACACTGAAGCTTTCTTT | TRBJ1-1 | many | TRBD1 | TRBV3-1
CASSTDTIRYNSPLHF | TGTGCCAGCAGTACTGACACAATACGGTATAATTCACCCCTCCACTTT | TRBJ1-6 | - | - | TRBV6-6
CSASSGDSHSGELFF | TGCAGTGCTAGTTCCGGGGACAGCCATTCCGGGGAGCTGTTTTTT | TRBJ2-2 | few | TRBD1 | TRBV20-1
CASSPSRGANYGYTF | TGTGCCAGCTCACCTTCAAGAGGCGCTAACTATGGCTACACCTTC | TRBJ1-2 | many | - | TRBV18
CSVAQDYGYTF | TGCAGCGTTGCACAGGACTATGGCTACACCTTC | TRBJ1-2 | many | - | TRBV29-1
CASSLLASSYNEQFF | TGTGCCAGCAGCTTATTAGCGAGCTCCTACAATGAGCAGTTCTTC | TRBJ2-1 | many | - | TRBV7-2
CASSTGPSYEQYF | TGTGCCAGCAGTACGGGACCCTCCTACGAGCAGTACTTC | TRBJ2-7 | - | - | TRBV6-5
CSAHEGETQYF | TGCAGCGCCCATGAGGGAGAGACCCAGTACTTC | TRBJ2-5 | - | - | TRBV29-1
CAGGLGEQYF | TGTGCCGGCGGGTTGGGAGAGCAGTACTTC | TRBJ2-7 | - | - | TRBV30
CASSWDSGTGELFF | TGTGCCAGCAGTTGGGACAGTGGGACCGGGGAGCTGTTTTTT | TRBJ2-2 | - | TRBD1 | TRBV27
CASSPAGTGNTIYF | TGTGCCAGCAGCCCGGCTGGGACTGGAAACACCATATATTTT | TRBJ1-3 | few | - | TRBV5-5
CAWSDGGPLRSTRTEAFF | TGTGCCTGGAGTGACGGGGGACCCCTTCGAAGCACGAGGACTGAAGCTTTCTTT | TRBJ1-1 | few | - | TRBV30
CASSWDRVVNIQYF | TGTGCCAGCAGTTGGGACAGGGTGGTCAACATTCAGTACTTC | TRBJ2-4 | few | TRBD1 | TRBV6-6
CASSLSVAAGNTIYF | TGTGCCAGCAGCTTATCTGTCGCGGCTGGAAACACCATATATTTT | TRBJ1-3 | - | - | TRBV7-9
CSAGLLSSYNEQFF | TGCAGTGCTGGACTCCTGAGCTCCTACAATGAGCAGTTCTTC | TRBJ2-1 | few | - | TRBV20-1
CASSRPGQGNYGYTF | TGTGCCAGCAGTCGGCCGGGACAGGGGAACTATGGCTACACCTTC | TRBJ1-2 | many | TRBD1 | TRBV28
CASSVGGQYTEAFF | TGTGCCAGCAGCGTAGGAGGACAGTACACTGAAGCTTTCTTT | TRBJ1-1 | many | - | TRBV9
CASNRPRTEAFF | TGTGCCAGCAACCGGCCGAGAACTGAAGCTTTCTTT | TRBJ1-1 | - | - | TRBV9
CASRYIGQFDEQYF | TGCGCCAGCAGGTATATTGGACAGTTTGACGAGCAGTACTTC | TRBJ2-7 | few | - | TRBV5-1
CSLAQGRSLTF | TGCAGCCTGGCACAGGGGAGATCCCTAACCTTC | TRBJ1-2 | many | TRBD1 | TRBV29-1
CASSERGSGLTKNIQYF | TGTGCCAGCAGTGAAAGGGGTTCAGGTCTGACCAAAAACATTCAGTACTTC | TRBJ2-4 | many | - | TRBV6-1
CASSIAGLAVYEQYF | TGTGCCAGCAGTATAGCGGGACTAGCGGTGTACGAGCAGTACTTC | TRBJ2-7 | many | TRBD2 | TRBV28
CASVGGYYGYTF | TGTGCCAGTGTGGGGGGCTACTATGGCTACACCTTC | TRBJ1-2 | many | - | TRBV6-1
CAISGQPSGTSGALSYNEQFF | TGTGCCATCAGTGGGCAGCCTTCCGGGACTAGCGGAGCCCTCTCCTACAATGAGCAGTTCTTC | TRBJ2-1 | - | TRBD2 | TRBV10-3
CASRTMGDSPLHF | TGCGCCAGCAGGACTATGGGCGATTCACCCCTCCACTTT | TRBJ1-6 | few | - | TRBV5-1
CASRLTGGQPQHF | TGTGCCAGCAGACTGACGGGGGGGCAGCCCCAGCATTTT | TRBJ1-5 | - | - | TRBV28
CATSDTMTSGGANEQFF | TGTGCCACCAGTGACACCATGACTAGCGGGGGGGCCAATGAGCAGTTCTTC | TRBJ2-1 | - | TRBD2 | TRBV24-1
CASSLPGTGGTEAFF | TGTGCCAGCAGTTTACCCGGGACAGGTGGGACTGAAGCTTTCTTT | TRBJ1-1 | - | TRBD1 | TRBV28
CASSLTGAYGNEQFF | TGTGCCAGCAGTCTGACGGGAGCCTACGGCAATGAGCAGTTCTTC | TRBJ2-1 | - | - | TRBV2
CASSSQGTGANVLTF | TGTGCCAGCAGTTCACAGGGAACCGGGGCCAACGTCCTGACTTTC | TRBJ2-6 | - | - | TRBV28
CASSGQSSSYNSPLHF | TGTGCCAGCAGTGGACAGAGCAGCTCCTATAATTCACCCCTCCACTTT | TRBJ1-6 | few | - | TRBV2
CSARAGPGTQYF | TGCAGTGCTAGAGCGGGCCCTGGCACGCAGTATTTT | TRBJ2-3 | - | - | TRBV20-1
CATAGTLALNTGELFF | TGTGCCACCGCCGGCACTCTAGCGCTTAACACCGGGGAGCTGTTTTTT | TRBJ2-2 | few | - | TRBV24-1
CASSRTGLLRNEQFF | TGTGCCAGCAGCCGTACGGGCCTCCTTCGGAATGAGCAGTTCTTC | TRBJ2-1 | few | - | TRBV27
CASSLSAGRWGSNYGYTF | TGTGCCAGCAGTTTATCAGCAGGACGCTGGGGGTCGAACTATGGCTACACCTTC | TRBJ1-2 | - | - | TRBV27